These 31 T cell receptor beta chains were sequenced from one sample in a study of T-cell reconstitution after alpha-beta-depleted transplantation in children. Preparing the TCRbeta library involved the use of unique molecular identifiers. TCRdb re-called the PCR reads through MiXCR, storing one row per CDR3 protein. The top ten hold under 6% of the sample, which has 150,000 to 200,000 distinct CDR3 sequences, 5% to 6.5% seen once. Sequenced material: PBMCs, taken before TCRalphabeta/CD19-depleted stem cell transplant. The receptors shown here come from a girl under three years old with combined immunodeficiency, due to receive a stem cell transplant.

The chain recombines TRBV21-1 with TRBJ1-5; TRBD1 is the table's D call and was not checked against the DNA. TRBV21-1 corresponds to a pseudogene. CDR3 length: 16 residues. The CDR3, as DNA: TGTGCCAGCAGACGGGGACAGGGGGATAGCAATCAGCCCCAGCATTTT. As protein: CASRRGQGDSNQPQHF.

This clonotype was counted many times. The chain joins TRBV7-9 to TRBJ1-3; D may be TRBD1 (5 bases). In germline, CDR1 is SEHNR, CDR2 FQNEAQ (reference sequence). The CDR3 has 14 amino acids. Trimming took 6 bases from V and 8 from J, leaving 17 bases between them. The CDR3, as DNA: TGTGCCAGCAGGCCAGGGTTCGAGGGGTACACCATATATTTT. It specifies CASRPGFEGYTIYF. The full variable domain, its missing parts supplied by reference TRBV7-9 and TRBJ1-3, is DTGVSQNPRHKITKRGQNVTFRCDPISEHNRLYWYRQTLGQGPEFLTYFQNEAQLEKSRLLSDRFSAERPKGSFSTLEIQRTEQGDSAMYLCASRPGFEGYTIYFGEGSWLTVV.

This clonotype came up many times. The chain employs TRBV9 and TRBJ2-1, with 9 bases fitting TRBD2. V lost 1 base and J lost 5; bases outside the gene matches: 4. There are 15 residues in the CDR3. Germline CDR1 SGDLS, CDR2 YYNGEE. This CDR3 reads CASSVSSGENNEQFF. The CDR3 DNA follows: TGTGCCAGCAGCGTATCTAGCGGGGAAAACAATGAGCAGTTCTTC.

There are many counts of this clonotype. CDR3 DNA: TGTGCCAGCAGTTACTCGATTCCCTGGCGGGAGAACACCGGGGAGCTGTTTTTT. Amino acids: CASSYSIPWRENTGELFF. This chain joins TRBV6-5 and TRBJ2-2; D is possibly TRBD2 (6 bases). This CDR3 spans 18 amino acids. Trimming pared 0 bases from V and 1 base from J, leaving 15 bases between. The germline gives CDR1 MNHEY, CDR2 SVGAGI.

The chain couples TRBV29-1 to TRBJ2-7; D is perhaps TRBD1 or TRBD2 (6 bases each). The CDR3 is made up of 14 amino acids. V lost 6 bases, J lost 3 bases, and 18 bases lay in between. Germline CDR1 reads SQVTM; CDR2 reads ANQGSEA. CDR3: CSVGPGGTIYEQYF. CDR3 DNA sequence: TGCAGCGTGGGGCCCGGGGGCACGATCTACGAGCAGTACTTC.

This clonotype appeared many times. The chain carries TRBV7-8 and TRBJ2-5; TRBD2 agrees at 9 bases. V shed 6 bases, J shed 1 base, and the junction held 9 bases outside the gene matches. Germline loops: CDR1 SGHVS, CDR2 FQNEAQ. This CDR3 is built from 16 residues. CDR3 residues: CASSQPGLALQETQYF. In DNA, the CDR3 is TGTGCCAGCAGTCAACCGGGACTAGCCCTCCAAGAGACCCAGTACTTC.

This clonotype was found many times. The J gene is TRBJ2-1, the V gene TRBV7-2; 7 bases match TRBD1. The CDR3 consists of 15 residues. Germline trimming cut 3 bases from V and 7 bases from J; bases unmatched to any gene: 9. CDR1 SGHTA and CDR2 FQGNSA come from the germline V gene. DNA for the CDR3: TGTGCCAGCAGCTTGACCGACGAGACAGGGAATGAGCAGTTCTTC. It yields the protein CASSLTDETGNEQFF.

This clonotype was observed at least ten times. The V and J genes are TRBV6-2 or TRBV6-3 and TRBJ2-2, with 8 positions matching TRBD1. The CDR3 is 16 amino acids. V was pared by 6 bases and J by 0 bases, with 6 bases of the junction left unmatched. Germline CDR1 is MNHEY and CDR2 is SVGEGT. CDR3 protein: CASSISRGPNTGELFF. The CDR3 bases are TGTGCCAGCAGCATTTCCAGGGGGCCGAACACCGGGGAGCTGTTTTTT.

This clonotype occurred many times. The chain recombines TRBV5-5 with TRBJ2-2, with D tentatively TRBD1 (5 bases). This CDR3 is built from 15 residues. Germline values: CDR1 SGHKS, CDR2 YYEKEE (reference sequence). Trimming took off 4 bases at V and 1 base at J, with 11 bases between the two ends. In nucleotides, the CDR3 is TGTGCCAGCAGCATAAGAACAGGGAACACCGGGGAGCTGTTTTTT. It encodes CASSIRTGNTGELFF.

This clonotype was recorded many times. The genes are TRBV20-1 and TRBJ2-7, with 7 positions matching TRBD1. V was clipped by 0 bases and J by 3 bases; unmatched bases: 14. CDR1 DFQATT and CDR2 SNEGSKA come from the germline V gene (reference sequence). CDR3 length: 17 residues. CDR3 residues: CSAREKRRGPRIYEQYF. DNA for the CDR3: TGCAGTGCTAGAGAAAAGCGTAGGGGGCCTCGGATCTACGAGCAGTACTTC.

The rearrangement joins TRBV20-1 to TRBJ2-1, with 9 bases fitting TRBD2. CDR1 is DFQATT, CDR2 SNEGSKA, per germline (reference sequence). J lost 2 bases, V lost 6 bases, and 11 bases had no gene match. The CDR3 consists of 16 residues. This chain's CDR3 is CSALSWLAGPYNEQFF. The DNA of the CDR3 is TGCAGTGCCCTCTCCTGGCTAGCGGGGCCCTACAATGAGCAGTTCTTC.

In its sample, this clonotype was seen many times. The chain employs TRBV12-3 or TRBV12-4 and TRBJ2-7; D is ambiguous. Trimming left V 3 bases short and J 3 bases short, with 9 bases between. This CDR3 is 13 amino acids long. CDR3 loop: CASSFSILYEQYF. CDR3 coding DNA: TGTGCCAGCAGTTTTTCCATCCTCTACGAGCAGTACTTC.

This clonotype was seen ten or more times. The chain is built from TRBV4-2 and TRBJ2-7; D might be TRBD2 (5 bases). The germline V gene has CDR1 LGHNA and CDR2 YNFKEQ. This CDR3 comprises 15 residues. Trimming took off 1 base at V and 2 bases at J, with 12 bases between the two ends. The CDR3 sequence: CASSQASGITYEQYF. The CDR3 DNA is TGTGCCAGCAGCCAAGCCAGCGGAATCACCTACGAGCAGTACTTC.

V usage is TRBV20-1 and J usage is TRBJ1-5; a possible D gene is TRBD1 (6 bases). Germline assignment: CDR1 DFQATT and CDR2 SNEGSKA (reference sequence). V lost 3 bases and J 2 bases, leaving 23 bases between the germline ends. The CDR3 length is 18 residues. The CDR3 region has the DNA TGCAGTGCTAGTATGAGACAGGATTGGTTTCGAGGCAATCAGCCCCAGCATTTT. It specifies CSASMRQDWFRGNQPQHF.

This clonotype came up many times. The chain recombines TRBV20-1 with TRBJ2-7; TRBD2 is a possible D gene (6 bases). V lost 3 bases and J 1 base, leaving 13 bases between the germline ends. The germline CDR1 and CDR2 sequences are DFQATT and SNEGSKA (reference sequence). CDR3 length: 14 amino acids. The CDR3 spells CSASTAGESYEQYF. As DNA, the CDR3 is TGCAGTGCTAGTACAGCGGGCGAATCCTACGAGCAGTACTTC.

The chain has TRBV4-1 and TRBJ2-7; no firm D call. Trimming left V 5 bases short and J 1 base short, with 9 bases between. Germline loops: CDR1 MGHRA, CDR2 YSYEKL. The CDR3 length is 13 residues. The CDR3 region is CASSIGPSYEQYF. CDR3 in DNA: TGCGCCAGCAGCATTGGGCCTTCCTACGAGCAGTACTTC.

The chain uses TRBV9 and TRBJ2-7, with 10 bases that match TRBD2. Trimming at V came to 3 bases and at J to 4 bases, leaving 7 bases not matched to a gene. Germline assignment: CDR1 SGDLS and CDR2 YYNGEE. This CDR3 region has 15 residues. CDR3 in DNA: TGTGCCAGCAGCGCCTCCGGGACTAGCGCTTACGAGCAGTACTTC. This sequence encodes CASSASGTSAYEQYF.

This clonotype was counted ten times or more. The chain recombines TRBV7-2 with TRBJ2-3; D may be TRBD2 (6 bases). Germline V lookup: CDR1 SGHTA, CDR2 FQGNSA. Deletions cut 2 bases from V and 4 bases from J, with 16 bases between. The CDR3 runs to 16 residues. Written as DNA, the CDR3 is TGTGCCAGCAGCTTACTTTGGTCGGGAGATTCAGATACGCAGTATTTT. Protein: CASSLLWSGDSDTQYF.

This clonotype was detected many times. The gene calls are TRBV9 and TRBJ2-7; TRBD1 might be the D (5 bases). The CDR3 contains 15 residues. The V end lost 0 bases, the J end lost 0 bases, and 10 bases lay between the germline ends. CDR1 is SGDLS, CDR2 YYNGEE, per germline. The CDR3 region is CASSVGGDSSYEQYF. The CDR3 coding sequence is TGTGCCAGCAGCGTAGGAGGAGACAGCTCCTACGAGCAGTACTTC. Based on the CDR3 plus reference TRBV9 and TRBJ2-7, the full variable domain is DSGVTQTPKHLITATGQRVTLRCSPRSGDLSVYWYQQSLDQGLQFLIQYYNGEERAKGNILERFSAQQFPDLHSELNLSSLELGDSALYFCASSVGGDSSYEQYFGPGTRLTVT.

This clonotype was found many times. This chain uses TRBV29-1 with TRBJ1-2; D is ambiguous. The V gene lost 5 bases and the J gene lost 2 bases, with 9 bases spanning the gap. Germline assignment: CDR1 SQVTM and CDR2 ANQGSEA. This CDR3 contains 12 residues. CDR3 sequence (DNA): TGCAGCGTTTGGGCCGTGAACTATGGCTACACCTTC. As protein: CSVWAVNYGYTF.

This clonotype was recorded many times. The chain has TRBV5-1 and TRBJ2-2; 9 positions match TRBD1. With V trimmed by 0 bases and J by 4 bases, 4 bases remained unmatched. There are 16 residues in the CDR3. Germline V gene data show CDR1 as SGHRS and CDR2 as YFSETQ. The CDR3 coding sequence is TGCGCCAGCAGCTTGGAACAGGGGGCGCGCACCGGGGAGCTGTTTTTT. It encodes CASSLEQGARTGELFF.

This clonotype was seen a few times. The CDR3 sequence is CASSLAGVGQYF. CDR3 DNA: TGTGCCAGCAGCTTAGCCGGCGTCGGGCAGTACTTC. The chain joins TRBV7-2 to TRBJ2-7; no clear D. The CDR3 totals 12 residues. The germline V gene encodes CDR1 SGHTA and CDR2 FQGNSA. V was pared by 0 bases and J by 9 bases, with 9 bases between.

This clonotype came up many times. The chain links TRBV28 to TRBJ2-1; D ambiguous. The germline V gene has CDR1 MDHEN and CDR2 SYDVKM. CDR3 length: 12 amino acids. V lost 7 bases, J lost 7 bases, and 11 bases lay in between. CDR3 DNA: TGTGCCAGCACTATGGACGAGAATGAGCAGTTCTTC. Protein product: CASTMDENEQFF.

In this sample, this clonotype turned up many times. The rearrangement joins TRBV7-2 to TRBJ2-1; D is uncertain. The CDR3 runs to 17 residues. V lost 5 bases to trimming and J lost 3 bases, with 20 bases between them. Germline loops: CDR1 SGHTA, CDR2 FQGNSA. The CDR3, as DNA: TGTGCCAGCAGCCCACGACTCACAGTCGTCGGCTACAATGAGCAGTTCTTC. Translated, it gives CASSPRLTVVGYNEQFF.

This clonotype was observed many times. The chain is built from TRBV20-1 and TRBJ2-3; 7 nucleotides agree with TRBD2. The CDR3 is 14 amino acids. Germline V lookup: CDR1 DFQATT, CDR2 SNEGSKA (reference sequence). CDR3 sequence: CSGEGRASTDTQYF. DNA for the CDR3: TGCAGCGGGGAGGGGAGGGCAAGCACAGATACGCAGTATTTT.

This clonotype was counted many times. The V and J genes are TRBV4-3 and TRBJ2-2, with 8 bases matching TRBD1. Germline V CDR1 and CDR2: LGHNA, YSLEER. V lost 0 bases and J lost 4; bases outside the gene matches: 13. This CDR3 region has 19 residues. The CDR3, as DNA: TGCGCCAGCAGCCAAGATTGGTCGTGGGCAGGGGGCATCACCGGGGAGCTGTTTTTT. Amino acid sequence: CASSQDWSWAGGITGELFF.

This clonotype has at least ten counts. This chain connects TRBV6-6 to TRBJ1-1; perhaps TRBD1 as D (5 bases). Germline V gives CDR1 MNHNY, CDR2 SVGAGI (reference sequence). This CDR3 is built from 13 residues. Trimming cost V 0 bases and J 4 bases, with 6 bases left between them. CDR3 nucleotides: TGTGCCAGCAGTTACTCCAGGGCCACTGAAGCTTTCTTT. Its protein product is CASSYSRATEAFF.

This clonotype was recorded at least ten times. The CDR3 here is CASSSIWDGNTGELFF. The CDR3 DNA reads TGCGCCAGCAGCTCAATTTGGGACGGTAACACCGGGGAGCTGTTTTTT. The rearrangement uses TRBV5-1 and TRBJ2-2; tentatively, D is TRBD1 or TRBD2 (5 bases each). The CDR3 totals 16 residues. The V and J ends lost 3 bases and 2 bases respectively, with 14 bases between them. Germline loops: CDR1 SGHRS, CDR2 YFSETQ.

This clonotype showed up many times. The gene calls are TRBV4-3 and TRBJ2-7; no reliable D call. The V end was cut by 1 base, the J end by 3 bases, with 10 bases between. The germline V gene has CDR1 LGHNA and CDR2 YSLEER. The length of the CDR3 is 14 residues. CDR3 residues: CASSQGVGNYEQYF. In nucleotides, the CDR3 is TGCGCCAGCAGCCAAGGCGTAGGGAACTACGAGCAGTACTTC.

CDR3 DNA: TGTGCCAGCAGCCAAGAGTCCGAAGGACTAATTAGGAGCAATCAGCCCCAGCATTTT. This gives the protein CASSQESEGLIRSNQPQHF. The rearrangement joins TRBV4-2 to TRBJ1-5, with D hard to call. The CDR3 totals 19 residues. V was trimmed by 0 bases and J by 1 base, leaving 19 bases between them. CDR1 is LGHNA and CDR2 is YNFKEQ in the germline V gene.

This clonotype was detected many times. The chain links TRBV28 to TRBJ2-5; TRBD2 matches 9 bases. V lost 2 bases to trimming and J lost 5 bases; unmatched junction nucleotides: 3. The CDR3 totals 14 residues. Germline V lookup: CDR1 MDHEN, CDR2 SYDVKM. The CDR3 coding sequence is TGTGCCAGCAGTTTAGCGGGAGGGCGCGAGACCCAGTACTTC. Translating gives CASSLAGGRETQYF. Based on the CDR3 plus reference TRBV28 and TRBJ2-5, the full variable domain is DVKVTQSSRYLVKRTGEKVFLECVQDMDHENMFWYRQDPGLGLRLIYFSYDVKMKEKGDIPEGYSVSREKKERFSLILESASTNQTSMYLCASSLAGGRETQYFGPGTRLLVL.